This T cell receptor (beta chain) was found in a study of CD8+ T cells in alopecia areata. RNA was extracted and reverse transcribed into cDNA as the sequencing template. Repertoires were generated with immunoSEQ multiplex PCR, while TCRdb's copy carries only in-frame clones and drops some. The table shows under 150,000 clones, with 56% occurring only once. Looked up from germline, CDR1 is SEHNR and CDR2 is FQNEAQ (reference sequence). The CDR3 loop spans 11 amino acids. The V end was cut by 5 bases, the J end by 6 bases, with 8 bases between. The sample's treatment: oral pan-JAK inhibitor, 5-10 mg twice daily. As part of sample collection, lesional scalp punch biopsies and peripheral blood were taken from alopecia areata patients.

The starting material was CD4+ T cells sorted from blood, obtained at week 24, from a patient treated with tofacitinib. The chain couples TRBV7-9 to TRBJ2-7, with TRBD1 as a possible D gene (5 bases). The clonotype originates from a human donor with alopecia areata. The CDR3 coding sequence is TGTGCCAGCAGCCCCACAGGCGAGCAGTACTTC. Translation: CASSPTGEQYF. Filled out from reference TRBV7-9 and TRBJ2-7, the complete variable domain reads DTGVSQNPRHKITKRGQNVTFRCDPISEHNRLYWYRQTLGQGPEFLTYFQNEAQLEKSRLLSDRFSAERPKGSFSTLEIQRTEQGDSAMYLCASSPTGEQYFGPGTRLTVT.